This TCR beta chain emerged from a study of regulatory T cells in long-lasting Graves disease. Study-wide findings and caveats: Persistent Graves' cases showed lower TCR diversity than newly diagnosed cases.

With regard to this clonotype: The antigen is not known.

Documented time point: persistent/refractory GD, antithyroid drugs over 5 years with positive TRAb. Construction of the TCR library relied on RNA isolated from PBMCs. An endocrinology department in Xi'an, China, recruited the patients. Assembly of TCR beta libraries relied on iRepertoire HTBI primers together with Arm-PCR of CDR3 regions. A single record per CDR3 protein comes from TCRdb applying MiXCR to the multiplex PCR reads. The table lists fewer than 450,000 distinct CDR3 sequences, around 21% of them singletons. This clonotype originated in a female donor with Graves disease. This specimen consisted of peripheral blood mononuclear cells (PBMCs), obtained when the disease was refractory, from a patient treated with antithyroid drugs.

CDR3 DNA: TGTGCCAGCAGTTACGACTGGACAGGGGTCACCGGGGAGCTGTTTTTT. This sequence encodes CASSYDWTGVTGELFF. The chain links TRBV6-5 to TRBJ2-2; 9 bases are a match to TRBD1. The germline gives CDR1 MNHEY, CDR2 SVGAGI. V dropped 2 bases and J dropped 4; count of bases not matched to a gene: 5. This CDR3 has 16 residues.